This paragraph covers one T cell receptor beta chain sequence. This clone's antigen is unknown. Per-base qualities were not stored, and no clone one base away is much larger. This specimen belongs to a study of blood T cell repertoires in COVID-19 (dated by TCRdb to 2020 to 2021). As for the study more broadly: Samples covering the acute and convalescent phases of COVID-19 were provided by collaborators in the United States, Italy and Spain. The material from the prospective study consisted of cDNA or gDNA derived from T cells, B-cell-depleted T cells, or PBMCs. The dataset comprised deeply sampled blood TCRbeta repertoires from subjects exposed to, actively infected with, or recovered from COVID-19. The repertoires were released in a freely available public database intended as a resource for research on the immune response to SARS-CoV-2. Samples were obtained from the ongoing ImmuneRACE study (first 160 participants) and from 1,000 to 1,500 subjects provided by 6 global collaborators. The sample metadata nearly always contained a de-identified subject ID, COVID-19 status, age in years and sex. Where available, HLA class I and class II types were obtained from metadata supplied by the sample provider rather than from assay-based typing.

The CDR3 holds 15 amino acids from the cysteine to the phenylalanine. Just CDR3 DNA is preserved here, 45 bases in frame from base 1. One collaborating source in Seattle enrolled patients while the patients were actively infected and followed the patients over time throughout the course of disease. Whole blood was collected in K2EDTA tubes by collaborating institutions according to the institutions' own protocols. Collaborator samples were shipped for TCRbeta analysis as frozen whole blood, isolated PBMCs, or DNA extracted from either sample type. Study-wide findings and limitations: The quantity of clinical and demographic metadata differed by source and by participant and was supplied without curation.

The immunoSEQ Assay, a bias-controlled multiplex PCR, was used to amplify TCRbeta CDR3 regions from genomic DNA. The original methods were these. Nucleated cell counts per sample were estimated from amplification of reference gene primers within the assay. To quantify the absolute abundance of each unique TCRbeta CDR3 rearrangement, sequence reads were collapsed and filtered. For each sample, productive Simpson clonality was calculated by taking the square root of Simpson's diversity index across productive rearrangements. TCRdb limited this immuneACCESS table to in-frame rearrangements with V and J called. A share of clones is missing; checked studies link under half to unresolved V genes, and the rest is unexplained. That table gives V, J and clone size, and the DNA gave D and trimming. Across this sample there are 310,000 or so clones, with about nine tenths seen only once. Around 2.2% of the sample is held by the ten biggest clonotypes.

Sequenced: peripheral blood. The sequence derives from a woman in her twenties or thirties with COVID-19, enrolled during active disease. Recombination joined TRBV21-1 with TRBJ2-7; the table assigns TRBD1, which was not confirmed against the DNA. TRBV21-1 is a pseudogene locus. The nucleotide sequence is TGTGCCAGCAGTCCACCACGGACAGGGATTTACGAGCAGTACTTC. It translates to CASSPPRTGIYEQYF.